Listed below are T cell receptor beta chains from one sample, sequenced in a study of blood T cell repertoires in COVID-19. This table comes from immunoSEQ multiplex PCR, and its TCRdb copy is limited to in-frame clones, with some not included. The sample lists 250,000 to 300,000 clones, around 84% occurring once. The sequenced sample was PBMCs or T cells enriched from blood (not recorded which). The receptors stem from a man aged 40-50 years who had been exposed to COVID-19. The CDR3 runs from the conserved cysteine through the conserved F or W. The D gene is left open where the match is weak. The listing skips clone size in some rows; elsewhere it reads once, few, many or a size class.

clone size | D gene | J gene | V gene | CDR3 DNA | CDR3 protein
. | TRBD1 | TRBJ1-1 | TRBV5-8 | TGTGCCAGTAGTGATACAGGGGGCCCCTACACTGAAGCTTTCTTT | CASSDTGGPYTEAFF
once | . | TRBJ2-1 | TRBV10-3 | TGTGCCATCAGCCCAGCGAGAGGATACAATGAGCAGTTCTTC | CAISPARGYNEQFF
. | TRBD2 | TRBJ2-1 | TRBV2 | TGTGCCAGCAGAGTGAGACTAGCGGGTCGTCGATTCGATGAGCAGTTCTTC | CASRVRLAGRRFDEQFF
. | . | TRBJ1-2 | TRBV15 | TGTGCCACCACCCCGGGGGGCAGTAACTATGGCTACACCTTC | CATTPGGSNYGYTF
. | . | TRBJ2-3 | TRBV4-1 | TGCGCCAGCAGCCACCAGGGTTTTACGACAGATACGCAGTATTTT | CASSHQGFTTDTQYF
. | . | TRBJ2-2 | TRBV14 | TGTGCCAGCAGCCCCAGTTTTTCCGGGGAGCTGTTTTTT | CASSPSFSGELFF
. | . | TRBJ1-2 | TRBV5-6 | TGTGCCAGCAGCCTCCCCGGGGAGAACTATGGCTACACCTTC | CASSLPGENYGYTF
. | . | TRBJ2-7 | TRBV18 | TGTGCCAGCTCGACGACCGGGAACTCCTACGAGCAGTACTTC | CASSTTGNSYEQYF
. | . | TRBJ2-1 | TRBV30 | TGTGCCTTCTGGAGGCGCTCCTACAATGAGCAGTTCTTC | CAFWRRSYNEQFF
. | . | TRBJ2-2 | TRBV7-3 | TGTGCCAGCAGCTCCCTGACAGGTTCGGGGGAGCTGTTTTTT | CASSSLTGSGELFF
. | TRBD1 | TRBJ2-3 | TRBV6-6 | TGTGCCAGCAGCTTAACCGGGACAGGAGCAACACCTAGCACAGATACGCAGTATTTT | CASSLTGTGATPSTDTQYF
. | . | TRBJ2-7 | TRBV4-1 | TGCGCCAGCAGCCAAGAAGAGCACAGCTCCTACGAGCAGTACTTC | CASSQEEHSSYEQYF
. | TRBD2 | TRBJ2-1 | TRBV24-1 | TGTGCCACCAATACCCCAGCGGGAGGGCCCAATGAGCAGTTCTTC | CATNTPAGGPNEQFF
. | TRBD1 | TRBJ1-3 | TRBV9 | TGTGCCAGCAGCGTGGGAGAGGGACAGGGGGCTATCTCTGGAAACACCATATATTTT | CASSVGEGQGAISGNTIYF
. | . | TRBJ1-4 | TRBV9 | TGTGCCAGCAGCGCCCAACAGGGCTCTACTAATGAAAAACTGTTTTTT | CASSAQQGSTNEKLFF
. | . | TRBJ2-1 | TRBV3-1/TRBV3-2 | TGTGCCAGCAGCTTATCTAGCGTCCGCTACAATGAGCAGTTCTTC | CASSLSSVRYNEQFF
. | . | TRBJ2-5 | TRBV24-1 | TGTGCCACCAGTGATTCGGTGGAGACCCAGTACTTC | CATSDSVETQYF
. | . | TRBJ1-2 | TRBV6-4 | TGTGCCAGCAGCCCCGAGGCTAACTATGGCTACACCTTC | CASSPEANYGYTF
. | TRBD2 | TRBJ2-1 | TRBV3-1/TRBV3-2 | TGTGCCAGCAGCCCCCCTTATAGCGGGAGAGCGATCTTC | CASSPPYSGRAIF
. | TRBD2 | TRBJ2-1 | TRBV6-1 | TGTGCCAGCAGTGCGACTAGCGGAGGCCAAATTAGAGCCTACAATGAGCAGTTCTTC | CASSATSGGQIRAYNEQFF
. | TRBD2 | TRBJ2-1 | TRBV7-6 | TGTGCCAGCAGCTCAGGACTAGCGGACAATGAGCAGTTCTTC | CASSSGLADNEQFF
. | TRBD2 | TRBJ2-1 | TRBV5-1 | TGCGCCAGCACCGCCGGGACTAGCGGGAGGGCCGTATACAATGAGCAGTTCTTC | CASTAGTSGRAVYNEQFF
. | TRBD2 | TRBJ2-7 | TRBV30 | TGTGCCTGGAGTGCAAGCTCGGGCGGGAGGGCCGGTAGGAGTTACTTC | CAWSASSGGRAGRSYF
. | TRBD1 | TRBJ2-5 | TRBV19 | TGTGCCAGTAGTATAGGGACAGGGGGCTTTGAGACCCAGTACTTC | CASSIGTGGFETQYF
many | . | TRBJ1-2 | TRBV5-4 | TGTGCCAGCACCGACAGGAGTAATCTAGCTAACTATGGCTACACCTTC | CASTDRSNLANYGYTF
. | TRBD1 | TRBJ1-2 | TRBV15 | TGTGCCACCAGCCGGACAGGGGGAAGGTCCGCTAACTATGGCTACACCTTC | CATSRTGGRSANYGYTF
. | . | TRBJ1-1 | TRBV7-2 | TGTGCCAGCAGCTTTGACAGGGAAGCTTTCTTT | CASSFDREAFF
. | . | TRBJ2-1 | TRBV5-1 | TGCGCCAGCAGCTTGGCAGTCACCTCTGTGAATGAGCAGTTCTTC | CASSLAVTSVNEQFF
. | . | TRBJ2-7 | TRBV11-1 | TGTGCCAGCAGCGCGGGTATAGCGGTCAGCTCCTACGAGCAGTACTTC | CASSAGIAVSSYEQYF
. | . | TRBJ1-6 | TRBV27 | TGTGCCAGCAGTCCCCGGACCCCCCGGGGGTCACCCCTCCACTTT | CASSPRTPRGSPLHF
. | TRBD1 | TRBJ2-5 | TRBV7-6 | TGTGCCAGCAGCGTCGGGACAGGACCCCAAGAGACCCAGTACTTC | CASSVGTGPQETQYF
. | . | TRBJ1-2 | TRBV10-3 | TGTGCCATCAGTATAGGGGGAACGGGGAGTCGTGGCTACACCTTC | CAISIGGTGSRGYTF
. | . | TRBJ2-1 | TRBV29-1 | TGCAGCGTTGCTGGGGGCGGAAATTATTGGTACAATGAGCAGTTCTTC | CSVAGGGNYWYNEQFF
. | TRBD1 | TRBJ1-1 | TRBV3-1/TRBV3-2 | TGTGCCAGCAGCCCCCGACAGGGCGGGTACACTGAAGCTTTCTTT | CASSPRQGGYTEAFF
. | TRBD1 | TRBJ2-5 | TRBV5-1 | TGCGCCAGCAGCTGGGGAGACCGGACAGGGGACGGTGAGACCCAGTACTTC | CASSWGDRTGDGETQYF
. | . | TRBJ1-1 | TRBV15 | TGTGCCACCAGCAGAGACCAGGGGACCCGGAACACTGAAGCTTTCTTT | CATSRDQGTRNTEAFF
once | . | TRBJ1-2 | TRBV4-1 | TGCGCCAGCAGCCAAGATCAGGGTCCCTATGGCTACACCTTC | CASSQDQGPYGYTF
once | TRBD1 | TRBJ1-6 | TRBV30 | TGTGCCTGGACTGGACAGGGAAGTTCACCCCTCCACTTT | CAWTGQGSSPLHF
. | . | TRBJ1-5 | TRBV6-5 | TGTGCCAGCAGCGCCGGACAGACCAGCAATCAGCCCCAGCATTTT | CASSAGQTSNQPQHF
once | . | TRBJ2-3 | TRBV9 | TGTGCCAGCAGCGTAGACCCGGGGGAGCATACGCAGTATTTT | CASSVDPGEHTQYF
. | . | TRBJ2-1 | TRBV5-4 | TGTGCCAGCAGCCCCCAGAACGATTACAATGAGCAGTTCTTC | CASSPQNDYNEQFF
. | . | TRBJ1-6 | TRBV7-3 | TGTGCCAGCAGACCTACAGGGTCCTATAATTCACCCCTCCACTTT | CASRPTGSYNSPLHF
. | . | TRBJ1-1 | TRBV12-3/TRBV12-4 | TGTGCCAGCAGTTTAAGCTTCACTGAAGCTTTCTTT | CASSLSFTEAFF
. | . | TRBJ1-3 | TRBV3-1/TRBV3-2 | TGTGCCAGCAGCCAAGCCAGCAGGTCTGGAAACACCATATATTTT | CASSQASRSGNTIYF
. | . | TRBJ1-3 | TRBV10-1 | TGCGCCAGCCGAGGCGGCCCTGGAAACACCATATATTTT | CASRGGPGNTIYF
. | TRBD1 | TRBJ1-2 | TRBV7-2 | TGTGCCAGCAGAGAGACAGGGAACTATGGCTACACCTTC | CASRETGNYGYTF
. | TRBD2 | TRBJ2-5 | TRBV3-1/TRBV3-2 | TGTGCCAGCAGCCAAGAGGGACTAGCGGGACAAGAGACCCAGTACTTC | CASSQEGLAGQETQYF
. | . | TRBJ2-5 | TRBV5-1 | TGCGCCAGCAGCTTCGGCCGGGGGGAGACCCAGTACTTC | CASSFGRGETQYF
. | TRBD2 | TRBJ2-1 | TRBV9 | TGTGCCAGCAGCGAGTCGAGCGGGAGCTTTAATGAGCAGTTCTTC | CASSESSGSFNEQFF
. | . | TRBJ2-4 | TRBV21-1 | TGTGCCAGCAGCGGCGGGAGGGGCGCCAAAAACATTCAGTACTTC | CASSGGRGAKNIQYF